One sample yielded the 21 T cell receptor beta chains listed below, sequenced in a study of blood T cell repertoires in COVID-19. Method: immunoSEQ multiplex PCR; TCRdb's copy keeps in-frame clones and lacks some. This sample has around 56,000 clones; under 90% occur once, and the top ten carry 28%. The sample taken for sequencing was peripheral blood. Receptors were obtained from a woman older than 75 with active or convalescent COVID-19.

V usage is TRBV27 and J usage is TRBJ1-6, with 9 bases lining up with TRBD1. Trimming took 5 bases from V and 8 from J; bases not matched to a gene: 10. The CDR3 runs 16 residues. Germline lookup yields CDR1 MNHEY and CDR2 SMNVEV (reference sequence). The CDR3 loop is CASSRLRDRAYSPLHF. CDR3 coding DNA: TGTGCCAGCAGTCGACTCAGGGACAGGGCCTATTCACCCCTCCACTTT.

CDR3 sequence (DNA): TGCGCCAGCAGCCCGGGCCGGACAGGGGGGACCGGGGAGCTGTTTTTT. This encodes CASSPGRTGGTGELFF. This chain connects TRBV5-1 to TRBJ2-2, with TRBD1 matching over 10 bases. The germline gives CDR1 SGHRS, CDR2 YFSETQ. Unmatched junction bases numbered 8, after V lost 4 bases and J lost 5 bases. This CDR3 is 16 amino acids long. Full variable domain (rest looked up from reference TRBV5-1 and TRBJ2-2): KAGVTQTPRYLIKTRGQQVTLSCSPISGHRSVSWYQQTPGQGLQFLFEYFSETQRNKGNFPGRFSGRQFSNSRSEMNVSTLELGDSALYLCASSPGRTGGTGELFFGEGSRLTVL.

This clone has only one observation. The rearrangement joins TRBV6-2 or TRBV6-3 to TRBJ2-7; D perhaps matches TRBD1 (5 bases). The length of the CDR3 is 14 residues. Trimming took off 0 bases at V and 2 bases at J, with 8 bases between the two ends. The germline gives CDR1 MNHEY, CDR2 SVGEGT. CDR3 sequence: CASSYSRQTYEQYF. CDR3 nucleotide sequence: TGTGCCAGCAGTTACTCGAGACAGACCTACGAGCAGTACTTC.

This chain joins TRBV19 and TRBJ1-4; 10 nucleotides align to TRBD1. CDR3 length: 18 amino acids. Trimming at V came to 9 bases and at J to 0 bases, leaving 13 bases not matched to a gene. The V gene's germline CDR1 is LNHDA and CDR2 SQIVND (reference sequence). DNA of the CDR3: TGTGCCAGAGATGACAGGGGGCTCCATTTTACAACTAATGAAAAACTGTTTTTT. Translating it yields CARDDRGLHFTTNEKLFF.

The rearrangement joins TRBV11-2 to TRBJ2-1, with 13 bases lining up with TRBD2. Germline CDR1 reads SGHAT; CDR2 reads FQNNGV. This CDR3 spans 16 amino acids. V trimming: 1 base; J trimming: 10 bases; junction bases outside the gene matches: 7. The CDR3 DNA is TGTGCCAGCAGCTTAGGTGGACTAGCGGGGGAGGGAGAGCAGTTCTTC. Amino acids: CASSLGGLAGEGEQFF.

V usage is TRBV5-6 and J usage is TRBJ1-2, with 10 bases lining up with TRBD1. This CDR3 contains 14 residues. Per germline, CDR1 SGHDT and CDR2 YYEEEE. The V segment lost 4 bases and the J segment 9 bases; nucleotides outside the gene matches: 9. CDR3 in amino acids: CASSAEGQGVSYTF. The CDR3 nucleotides are TGTGCCAGCAGCGCCGAAGGACAGGGGGTAAGCTACACCTTC.

The V and J genes are TRBV28 and TRBJ2-3, with 8 bases aligning to TRBD1. V shed 4 bases, J shed 2 bases, and the junction held 8 bases outside the gene matches. The CDR3 is 16 amino acids. CDR1 is MDHEN and CDR2 is SYDVKM in the germline V gene. This chain's CDR3 is CASSSSGTGFTDTQYF. In DNA, the CDR3 is TGTGCCAGCAGTTCCTCCGGGACAGGTTTCACAGATACGCAGTATTTT.

The V and J genes are TRBV9 and TRBJ2-6, with 8 bases fitting TRBD1. Germline lookup yields CDR1 SGDLS and CDR2 YYNGEE. The length of the CDR3 is 14 residues. With 3 bases clipped from V and 12 bases from J, the junction kept 8 bases outside the gene matches. This CDR3 is CASSGRTGISVLTF. The CDR3 nucleotides are TGTGCCAGCAGCGGCAGGACAGGGATAAGCGTCCTGACTTTC.

The genes are TRBV5-6 and TRBJ1-6; 8 bases match TRBD1. In germline, CDR1 is SGHDT, CDR2 YYEEEE. Unmatched junction bases numbered 6, after V lost 6 bases and J lost 4 bases. The CDR3 consists of 15 residues. The CDR3 is CASTMDREYNSPLHF. DNA of the CDR3: TGTGCCAGCACCATGGACAGGGAATATAATTCACCCCTCCACTTT.

This chain joins TRBV5-6 and TRBJ1-2; D is undetermined. The germline V gene encodes CDR1 SGHDT and CDR2 YYEEEE. This CDR3 contains 14 residues. The ends were cut back, 0 bases at V and 2 bases at J, with 8 bases in the middle. CDR3 DNA sequence: TGTGCCAGCAGCTTGGCGTGGGCAAACTATGGCTACACCTTC. Residues: CASSLAWANYGYTF. The full variable domain, completed using reference TRBV5-6 and TRBJ1-2, is DAGVTQSPTHLIKTRGQQVTLRCSPKSGHDTVSWYQQALGQGPQFIFQYYEEEERQRGNFPDRFSGHQFPNYSSELNVNALLLGDSALYLCASSLAWANYGYTFGSGTRLTVV.

This clone was seen a single time. The V call is TRBV4-2, the J call TRBJ2-2; D is perhaps TRBD2 (6 bases). CDR1 is LGHNA and CDR2 is YNFKEQ in the germline V gene. This CDR3 region has 17 residues. Between the trimmed V and J ends, which lost 3 bases and 5 bases, there was a span of 19 bases. The CDR3 is CASSHEWPVGGTGELFF. CDR3 coding DNA: TGTGCCAGCAGCCACGAATGGCCCGTGGGGGGTACCGGGGAGCTGTTTTTT.

The CDR3 nucleotides read TGTGCCAGTAGCGGGGGCGCCCACAATGAGCAGTTCTTC. This gives the protein CASSGGAHNEQFF. This rearrangement joins TRBV6-5 to TRBJ2-1; 9 positions match TRBD2. The trim removed 9 bases at V and 5 bases at J, leaving 5 bases unmatched. CDR3 length: 13 residues. Germline V gene data show CDR1 as MNHEY and CDR2 as SVGAGI.

This chain joins TRBV29-1 and TRBJ2-7, with D uncertain. The CDR3 is 12 residues long. With 2 bases removed from V and 0 bases from J, the gap between germline ends came to 5 bases. Germline V lookup: CDR1 SQVTM, CDR2 ANQGSEA. The CDR3 reads CSVESDSYEQYF. Written as DNA, the CDR3 is TGCAGCGTTGAATCAGACTCCTACGAGCAGTACTTC.

The rearrangement uses TRBV10-3 and TRBJ2-7; TRBD2 aligns across 13 bases. The ends lost 11 bases at V and 3 bases at J; junction bases unmatched: 22. This CDR3 comprises 19 residues. Germline V gives CDR1 ENHRY, CDR2 SYGVKD. The CDR3 sequence: CAATPFSDPRTSGGYEQYF. The CDR3 coding sequence is TGTGCCGCCACCCCCTTCAGTGATCCCCGGACTAGCGGGGGCTACGAGCAGTACTTC.

The rearrangement links TRBV12-3 or TRBV12-4 to TRBJ2-7, with 10 nucleotides matching TRBD1. CDR3 length: 13 residues. J gave up 4 bases and V 6 bases, and 3 bases lay outside the gene matches. As DNA, the CDR3 is TGTGCCAGCAGGGGACAGGGGAGATACGAGCAGTACTTC. Its translation: CASRGQGRYEQYF.

The CDR3 bases are TGCGCCAGCAGCCAAGATTGGGGGGGAAGCACAGATACGCAGTATTTT. It translates to CASSQDWGGSTDTQYF. This chain uses TRBV4-3 with TRBJ2-3; 7 nucleotides line up with TRBD2. The CDR3 has 16 residues. J gave up 0 bases and V 0 bases, and 3 bases lay outside the gene matches. CDR1 is LGHNA, CDR2 YSLEER, per germline.

In its sample, this clone was seen once. The chain has TRBV28 and TRBJ2-5; perhaps TRBD2 as D (5 bases). From germline, CDR1 is MDHEN and CDR2 SYDVKM. This CDR3 has 16 amino acids. The V end lost 3 bases, the J end lost 0 bases, and 14 bases lay between the germline ends. The CDR3, as DNA: TGTGCCAGCAGTTTCTTGGGTTCGGGGTACCAAGAGACCCAGTACTTC. Translating it yields CASSFLGSGYQETQYF.

This clone has just one count. The V gene is TRBV10-3, the J gene TRBJ2-7, with D perhaps TRBD2 (5 bases). Trimming removed 3 bases at V and 2 bases at J, with 8 bases between. This CDR3 has 13 residues. CDR1 is ENHRY, CDR2 SYGVKD, per germline. The CDR3 sequence: CAISDREPYEQYF. The CDR3 coding sequence is TGTGCCATCAGTGACCGGGAACCCTACGAGCAGTACTTC.

The chain has TRBV3-1 (or the pseudogene TRBV3-2) and TRBJ1-4, with D unresolved. Deletions cut 4 bases from V and 7 bases from J, with 10 bases between. Per the germline V gene, CDR1 is LGHDT and CDR2 is YNNKEL (reference sequence). This CDR3 region has 13 residues. CDR3 sequence (DNA): TGTGCCAGCAGCCTCATGGGGAGTGAAAAACTGTTTTTT. This translates into CASSLMGSEKLFF.

The chain links TRBV5-1 to TRBJ2-7; no clear D gene. Germline V gene lookup returns CDR1 SGHRS and CDR2 YFSETQ. V lost 1 base, J lost 6 bases, and 8 bases lay in between. This CDR3 has 12 residues. The DNA of the CDR3 is TGCGCCAGCAGCTTGCATTCAGGCGAGCAGTACTTC. Translating it yields CASSLHSGEQYF.

This chain joins TRBV5-1 and TRBJ2-3, with D hard to call. V dropped 1 base and J dropped 3 bases, with 6 bases sitting between them. CDR1 is SGHRS and CDR2 is YFSETQ in the germline V gene. This CDR3 contains 13 residues. The CDR3 DNA sequence: TGCGCCAGCAGCTTGTCAGGTACAGATACGCAGTATTTT. Protein: CASSLSGTDTQYF.